The entry that follows covers one T cell receptor (beta chain) sequence. The data were taken from a study of beta chain features in type 1 diabetes. TCRB transcripts that were expressed got sequenced, as all of the isolated RNA had been reverse transcribed. Profiling relied on immunoSEQ multiplex PCR, and the TCRdb table lists in-frame clones only, not all of them. The sample holds about 250,000 clones, 13% to 15% seen once. The CDR3 consists of 18 residues. V shed 2 bases, J shed 7 bases, and the junction held 11 bases outside the gene matches. Germline assignment: CDR1 SEHNR and CDR2 FQNEAQ (reference sequence).

The TCR comes from a woman aged 40-49 years in good health. The V gene is TRBV7-9, the J gene TRBJ1-4; 12 nucleotides agree with TRBD1. The sample taken for sequencing was naive CD4+ T cells from blood. The CDR3: CASSLTGTGGKRGEKLFF. The CDR3 DNA follows: TGTGCCAGCAGCTTAACGGGGACAGGGGGCAAGAGAGGTGAAAAACTGTTTTTT.